This TCR beta chain was sequenced for a study of Ad26.COV2.S vaccination and SARS-CoV-2 variants. The data were produced by immunoSEQ multiplex PCR, yet TCRdb's version contains in-frame clones alone and is incomplete. The sample lists about 460,000 clones, 89% occurring once. Treatment of the sample: some 20 received Ad26.COV2.S at low or high dose, single or two shots; about 5 received placebo; per-sample allocation not given. At day 63 after the first vaccine or placebo injection, samples were drawn. CDR1 is MGHRA and CDR2 is YSYEKL in the germline V gene. The CDR3 length is 17 residues. Between the trimmed V and J ends, which lost 2 bases and 6 bases, there was a span of 23 bases.

The chain links TRBV4-1 to TRBJ2-7; TRBD1 might be the D (5 bases). This TCR derives from a person between 18 and 59 years old who received the Ad26.COV2.S COVID-19 vaccine or a placebo. The sample here was peripheral blood, taken in a trial of Ad26.COV2.S vaccine versus placebo. The CDR3 reads CASSQSLVSGPVGEQYF. The CDR3 nucleotides are TGCGCCAGCAGCCAATCACTTGTGTCAGGGCCGGTAGGCGAGCAGTACTTC.